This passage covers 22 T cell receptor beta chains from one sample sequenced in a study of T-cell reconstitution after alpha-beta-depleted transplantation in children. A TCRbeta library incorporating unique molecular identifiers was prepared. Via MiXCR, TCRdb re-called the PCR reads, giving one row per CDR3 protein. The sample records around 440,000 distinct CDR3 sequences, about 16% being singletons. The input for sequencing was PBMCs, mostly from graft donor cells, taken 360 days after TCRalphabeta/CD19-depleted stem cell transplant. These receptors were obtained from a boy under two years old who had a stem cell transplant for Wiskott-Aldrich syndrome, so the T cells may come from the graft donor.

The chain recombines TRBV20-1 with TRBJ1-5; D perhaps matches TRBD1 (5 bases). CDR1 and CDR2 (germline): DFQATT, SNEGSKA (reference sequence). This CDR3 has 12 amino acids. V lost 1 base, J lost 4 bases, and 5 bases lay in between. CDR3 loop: CSARGGNQPQHF. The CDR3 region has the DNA TGCAGTGCTAGAGGGGGGAATCAGCCCCAGCATTTT.

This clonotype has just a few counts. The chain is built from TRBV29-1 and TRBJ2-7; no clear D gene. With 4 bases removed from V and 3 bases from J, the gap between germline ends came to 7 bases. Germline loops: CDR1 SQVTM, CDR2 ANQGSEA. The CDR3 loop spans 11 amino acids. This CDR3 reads CSVGVHYEQYF. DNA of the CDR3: TGCAGCGTTGGGGTCCACTACGAGCAGTACTTC.

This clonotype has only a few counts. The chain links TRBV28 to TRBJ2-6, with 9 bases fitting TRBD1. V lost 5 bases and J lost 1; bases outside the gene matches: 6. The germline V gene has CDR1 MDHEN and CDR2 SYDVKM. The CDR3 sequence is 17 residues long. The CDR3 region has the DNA TGTGCCAGCAGTCCCGGACAGGGGTGGTCTGGGGCCAACGTCCTGACTTTC. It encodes CASSPGQGWSGANVLTF.

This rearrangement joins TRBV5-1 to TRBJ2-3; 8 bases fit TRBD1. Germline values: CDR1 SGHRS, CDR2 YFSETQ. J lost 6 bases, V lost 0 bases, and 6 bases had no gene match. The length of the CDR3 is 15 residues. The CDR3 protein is CASSLATGARDTQYF. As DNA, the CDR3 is TGCGCCAGCAGCTTGGCGACAGGGGCGAGGGATACGCAGTATTTT.

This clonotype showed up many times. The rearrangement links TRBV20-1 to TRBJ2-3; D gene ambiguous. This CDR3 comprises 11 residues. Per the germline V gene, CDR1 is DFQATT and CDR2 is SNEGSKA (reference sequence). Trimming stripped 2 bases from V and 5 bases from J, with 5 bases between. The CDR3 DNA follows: TGCAGTGCTAGATTAGGAGATACGCAGTATTTT. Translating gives CSARLGDTQYF.

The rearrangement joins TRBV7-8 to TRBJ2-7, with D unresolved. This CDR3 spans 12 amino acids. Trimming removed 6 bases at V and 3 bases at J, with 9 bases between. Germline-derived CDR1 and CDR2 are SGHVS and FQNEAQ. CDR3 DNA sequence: TGTGCCAGCAGTAACAGCCACTACGAGCAGTACTTC. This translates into CASSNSHYEQYF.

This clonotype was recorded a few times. The CDR3 protein is CAISHENTGELFF. The CDR3 region has the DNA TGTGCCATCAGCCACGAGAACACCGGGGAGCTGTTTTTT. This chain uses TRBV10-3 with TRBJ2-2; no clear D gene. Trimming stripped 6 bases from V and 1 base from J, with 6 bases between. The CDR3 loop spans 13 amino acids. In germline, CDR1 is ENHRY, CDR2 SYGVKD.

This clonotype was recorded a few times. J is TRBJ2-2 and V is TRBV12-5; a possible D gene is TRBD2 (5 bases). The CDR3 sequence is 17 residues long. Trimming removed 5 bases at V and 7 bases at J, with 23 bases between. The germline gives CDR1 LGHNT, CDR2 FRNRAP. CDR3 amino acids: CASGRSGVGWSHGELFF. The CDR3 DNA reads TGTGCTAGTGGTCGATCCGGGGTAGGCTGGTCCCACGGGGAGCTGTTTTTT.

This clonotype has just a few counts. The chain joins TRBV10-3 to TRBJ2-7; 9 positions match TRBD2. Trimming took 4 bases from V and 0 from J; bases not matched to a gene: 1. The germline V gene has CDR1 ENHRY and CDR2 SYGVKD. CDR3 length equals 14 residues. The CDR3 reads CAISGSGSSYEQYF. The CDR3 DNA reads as TGTGCCATCAGTGGTAGCGGGAGCTCCTACGAGCAGTACTTC.

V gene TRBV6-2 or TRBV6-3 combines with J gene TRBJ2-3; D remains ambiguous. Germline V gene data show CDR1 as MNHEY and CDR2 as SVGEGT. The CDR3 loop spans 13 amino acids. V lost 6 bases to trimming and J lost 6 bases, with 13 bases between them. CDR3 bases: TGTGCCAGCAGGAGGCCCTTCGGGGATACGCAGTATTTT. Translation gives CASRRPFGDTQYF.

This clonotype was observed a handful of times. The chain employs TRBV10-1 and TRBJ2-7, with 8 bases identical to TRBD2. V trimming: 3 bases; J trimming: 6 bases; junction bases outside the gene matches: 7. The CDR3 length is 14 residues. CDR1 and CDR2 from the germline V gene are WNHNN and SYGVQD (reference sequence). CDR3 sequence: CASSEAGASLEQYF. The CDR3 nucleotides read TGCGCCAGCAGTGAAGCGGGGGCCTCTCTCGAGCAGTACTTC.

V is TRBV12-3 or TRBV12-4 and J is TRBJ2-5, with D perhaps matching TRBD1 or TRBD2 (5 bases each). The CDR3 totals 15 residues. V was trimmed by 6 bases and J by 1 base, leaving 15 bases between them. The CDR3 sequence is CASSQHPGRQETQYF. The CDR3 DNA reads TGTGCCAGCAGCCAACATCCGGGACGCCAAGAGACCCAGTACTTC.

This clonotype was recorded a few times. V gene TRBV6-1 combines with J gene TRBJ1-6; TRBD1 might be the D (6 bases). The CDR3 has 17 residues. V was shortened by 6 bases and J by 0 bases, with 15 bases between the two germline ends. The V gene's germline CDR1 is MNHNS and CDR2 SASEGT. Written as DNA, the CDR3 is TGTGCCAGCAGCCCCGACAGGCCTAGCTCCTATAATTCACCCCTCCACTTT. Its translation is CASSPDRPSSYNSPLHF.

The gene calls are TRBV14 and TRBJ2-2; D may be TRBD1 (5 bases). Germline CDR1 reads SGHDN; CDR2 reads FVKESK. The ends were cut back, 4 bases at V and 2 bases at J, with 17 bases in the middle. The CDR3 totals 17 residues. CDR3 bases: TGTGCCAGCAGCCCCAAACGAAACAGGCCCAACACCGGGGAGCTGTTTTTT. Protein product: CASSPKRNRPNTGELFF.

The CDR3 DNA reads as TGTGCCAGCAGCGTAGAGTGGGCTAGCGGCAATGAGCAGTTCTTC. Its protein is CASSVEWASGNEQFF. The chain joins TRBV9 to TRBJ2-1; TRBD2 matches 7 bases. V trimming: 0 bases; J trimming: 6 bases; junction bases outside the gene matches: 6. CDR3 size: 15 residues. CDR1 and CDR2 from the germline V gene are SGDLS and YYNGEE.

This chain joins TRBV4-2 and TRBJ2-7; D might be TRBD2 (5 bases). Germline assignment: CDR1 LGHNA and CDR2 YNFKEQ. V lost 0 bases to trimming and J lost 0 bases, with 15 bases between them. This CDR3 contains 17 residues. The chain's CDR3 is CASSQDPLALDSYEQYF. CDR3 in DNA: TGTGCCAGCAGCCAAGACCCTCTAGCACTAGACTCCTACGAGCAGTACTTC.

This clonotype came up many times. For the CDR3, the DNA is TGTGCCAGCAGCCTGTTGAGGAGGGCGGGAGAGACCCAGTACTTC. The encoded protein is CASSLLRRAGETQYF. The rearrangement joins TRBV7-2 to TRBJ2-5, with a weak D call TRBD2 (6 bases). The germline gives CDR1 SGHTA, CDR2 FQGNSA. CDR3 length: 15 residues. Trimming removed 5 bases from V and 4 bases from J, with 17 bases in between.

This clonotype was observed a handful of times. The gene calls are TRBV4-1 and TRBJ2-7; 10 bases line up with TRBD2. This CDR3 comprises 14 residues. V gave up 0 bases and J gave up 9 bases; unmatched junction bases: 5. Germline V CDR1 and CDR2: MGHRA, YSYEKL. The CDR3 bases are TGCGCCAGCAGCCAAGAGGGGAGCGGGGGGGTGCAGTACTTC. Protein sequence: CASSQEGSGGVQYF.

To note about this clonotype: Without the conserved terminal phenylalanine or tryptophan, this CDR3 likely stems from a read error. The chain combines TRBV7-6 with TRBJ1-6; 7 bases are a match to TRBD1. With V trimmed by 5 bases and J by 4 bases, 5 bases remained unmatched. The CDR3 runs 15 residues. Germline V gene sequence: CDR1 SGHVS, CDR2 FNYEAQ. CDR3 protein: CASSHRDSYNSPLHL. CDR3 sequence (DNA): TGTGCCAGCAGCCACCGGGACAGTTATAATTCACCCCTCCACCTT.

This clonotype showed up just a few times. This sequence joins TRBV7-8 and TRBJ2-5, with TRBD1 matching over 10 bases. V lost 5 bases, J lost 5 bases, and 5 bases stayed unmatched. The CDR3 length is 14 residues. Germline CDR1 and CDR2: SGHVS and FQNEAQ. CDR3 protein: CASSMGQGLETQYF. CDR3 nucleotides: TGTGCCAGCAGCATGGGACAGGGGCTCGAGACCCAGTACTTC. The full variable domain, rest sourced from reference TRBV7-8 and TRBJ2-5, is GAGVSQSPRYKVAKRGQDVALRCDPISGHVSLFWYQQALGQGPEFLTYFQNEAQLDKSGLPSDRFFAERPEGSVSTLKIQRTQQEDSAVYLCASSMGQGLETQYFGPGTRLLVL.

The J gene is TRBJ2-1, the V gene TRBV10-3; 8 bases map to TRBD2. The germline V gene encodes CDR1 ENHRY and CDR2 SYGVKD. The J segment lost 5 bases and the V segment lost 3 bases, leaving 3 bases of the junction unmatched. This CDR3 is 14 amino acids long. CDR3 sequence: CAISDFSGDNEQFF. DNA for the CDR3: TGTGCCATCAGTGATTTTAGCGGGGACAATGAGCAGTTCTTC.

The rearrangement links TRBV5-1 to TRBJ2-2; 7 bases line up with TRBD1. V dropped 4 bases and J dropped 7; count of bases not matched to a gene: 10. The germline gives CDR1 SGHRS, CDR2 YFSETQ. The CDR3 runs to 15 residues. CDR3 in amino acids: CASSNSGTVYGELFF. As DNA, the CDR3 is TGCGCCAGCAGCAACTCCGGGACAGTTTACGGGGAGCTGTTTTTT.